The sequence of this T cell receptor beta chain was determined in a study of cytomegalovirus exposure and HLA in healthy donors. Primers for the PCR totalled 60 Vbeta and 13 Jbeta. Libraries were prepared by immunoSEQ multiplex PCR; TCRdb keeps only in-frame clonotypes and omits some of them. The data show approximately 150,000 clones, and the top ten clones hold about 2.2%. Study-wide results and caveats: Altogether, 170 or so TCR beta chains were recorded as cytomegalovirus-associated. HLA allele associations emerged for about 18,000 TCR beta sequences in a later analysis, at 0.05 false discovery rate. Roughly uniform depth of sequencing across donors was assumed in presence/absence analyses.

This CDR3 region has 15 residues. The V gene's germline CDR1 is MNHNS and CDR2 SASEGT. With V trimmed by 6 bases and J by 3 bases, 8 bases remained unmatched. Points on this clone: Antigen: not known.

V gene TRBV6-1 combines with J gene TRBJ2-7; 10 bases are a match to TRBD1. The origin of this receptor is a woman aged 18-29 years in good health and CMV-seronegative. Sample: PBMCs. CDR3 in amino acids: CASSQRQGASYEQYF. The CDR3 DNA reads TGTGCCAGCAGCCAGAGACAGGGGGCGAGCTACGAGCAGTACTTC.